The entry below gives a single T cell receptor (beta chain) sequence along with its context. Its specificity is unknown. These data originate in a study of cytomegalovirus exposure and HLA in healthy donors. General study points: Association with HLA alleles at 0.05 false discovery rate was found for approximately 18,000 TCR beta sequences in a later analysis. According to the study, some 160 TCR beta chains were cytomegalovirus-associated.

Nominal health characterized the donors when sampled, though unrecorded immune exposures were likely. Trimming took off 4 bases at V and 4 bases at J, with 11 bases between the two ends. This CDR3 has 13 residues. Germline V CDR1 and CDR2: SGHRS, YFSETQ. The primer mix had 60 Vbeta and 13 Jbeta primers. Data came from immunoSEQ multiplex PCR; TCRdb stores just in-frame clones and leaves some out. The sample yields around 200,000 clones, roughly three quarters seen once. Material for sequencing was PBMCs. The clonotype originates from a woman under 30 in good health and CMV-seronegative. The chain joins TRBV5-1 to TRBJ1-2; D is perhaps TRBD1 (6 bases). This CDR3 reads CASSVDRTYGYTF. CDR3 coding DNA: TGCGCCAGCAGCGTTGACAGGACCTATGGCTACACCTTC.